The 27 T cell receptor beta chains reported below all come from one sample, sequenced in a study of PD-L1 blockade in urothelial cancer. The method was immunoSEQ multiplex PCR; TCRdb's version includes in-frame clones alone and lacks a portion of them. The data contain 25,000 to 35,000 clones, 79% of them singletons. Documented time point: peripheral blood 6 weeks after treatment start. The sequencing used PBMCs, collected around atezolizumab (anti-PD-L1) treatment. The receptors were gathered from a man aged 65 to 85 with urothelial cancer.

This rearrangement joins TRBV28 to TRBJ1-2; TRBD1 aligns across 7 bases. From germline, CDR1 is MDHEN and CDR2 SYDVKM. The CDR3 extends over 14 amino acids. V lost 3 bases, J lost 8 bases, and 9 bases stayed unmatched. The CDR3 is CASSLVDRAAGYTF. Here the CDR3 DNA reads TGTGCCAGCAGTTTGGTCGACAGGGCGGCAGGCTACACCTTC.

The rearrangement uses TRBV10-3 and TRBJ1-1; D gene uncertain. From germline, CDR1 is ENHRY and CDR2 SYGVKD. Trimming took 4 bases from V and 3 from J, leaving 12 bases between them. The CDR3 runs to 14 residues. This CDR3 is CAISVRGADTEAFF. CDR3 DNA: TGTGCCATCAGTGTTCGGGGTGCGGACACTGAAGCTTTCTTT.

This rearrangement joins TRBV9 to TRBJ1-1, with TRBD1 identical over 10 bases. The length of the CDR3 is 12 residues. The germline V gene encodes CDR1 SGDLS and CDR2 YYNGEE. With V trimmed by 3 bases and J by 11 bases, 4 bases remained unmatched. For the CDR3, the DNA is TGTGCCAGCAGCGATCGACAGGGGGCGGCTTTCTTT. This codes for CASSDRQGAAFF.

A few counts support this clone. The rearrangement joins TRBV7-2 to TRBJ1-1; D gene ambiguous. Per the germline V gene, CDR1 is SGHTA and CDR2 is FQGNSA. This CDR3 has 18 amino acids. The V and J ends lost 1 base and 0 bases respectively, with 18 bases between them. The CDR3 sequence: CASSLVFTRRSMNTEAFF. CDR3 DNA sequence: TGTGCCAGCAGCTTAGTCTTTACGAGGAGATCAATGAACACTGAAGCTTTCTTT.

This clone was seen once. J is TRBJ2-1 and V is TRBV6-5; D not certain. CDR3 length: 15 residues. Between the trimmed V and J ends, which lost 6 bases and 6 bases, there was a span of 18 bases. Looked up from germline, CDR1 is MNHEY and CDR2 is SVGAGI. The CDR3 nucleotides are TGTGCCAGCAGGACGACAACGATGAGTCCCAATGAGCAGTTCTTC. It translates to CASRTTTMSPNEQFF.

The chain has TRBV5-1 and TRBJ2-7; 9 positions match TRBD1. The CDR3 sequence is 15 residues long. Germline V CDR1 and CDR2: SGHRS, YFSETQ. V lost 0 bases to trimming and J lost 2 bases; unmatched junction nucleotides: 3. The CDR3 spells CASSLGQGVTYEQYF. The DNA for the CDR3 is TGCGCCAGCAGCTTGGGACAGGGGGTAACCTACGAGCAGTACTTC.

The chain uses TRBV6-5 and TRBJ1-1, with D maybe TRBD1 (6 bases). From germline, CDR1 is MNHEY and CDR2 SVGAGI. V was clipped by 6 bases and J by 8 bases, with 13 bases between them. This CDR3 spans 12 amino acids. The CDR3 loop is CASRPTQGEAFF. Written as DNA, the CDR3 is TGTGCCAGCAGACCAACACAGGGAGAAGCTTTCTTT.

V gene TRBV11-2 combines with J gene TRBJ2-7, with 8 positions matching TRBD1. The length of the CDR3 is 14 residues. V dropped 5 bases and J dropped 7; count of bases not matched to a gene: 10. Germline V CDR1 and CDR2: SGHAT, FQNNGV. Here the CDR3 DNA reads TGTGCCAGCAGCCCAGGACAGGGAGGAGGGGAGCAGTACTTC. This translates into CASSPGQGGGEQYF.

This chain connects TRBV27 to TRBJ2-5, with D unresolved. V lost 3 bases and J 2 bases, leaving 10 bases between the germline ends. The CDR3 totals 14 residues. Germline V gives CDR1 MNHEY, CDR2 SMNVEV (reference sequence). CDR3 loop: CASSFGQPQETQYF. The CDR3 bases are TGTGCCAGCAGTTTTGGGCAGCCTCAAGAGACCCAGTACTTC.

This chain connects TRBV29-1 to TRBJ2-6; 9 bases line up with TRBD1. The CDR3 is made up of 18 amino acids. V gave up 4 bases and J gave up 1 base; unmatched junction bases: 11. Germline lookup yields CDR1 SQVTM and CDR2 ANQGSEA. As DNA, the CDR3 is TGCAGCGTTGTTCCCGGGACAGGGTCTTATTCTGGGGCCAACGTCCTGACTTTC. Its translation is CSVVPGTGSYSGANVLTF.

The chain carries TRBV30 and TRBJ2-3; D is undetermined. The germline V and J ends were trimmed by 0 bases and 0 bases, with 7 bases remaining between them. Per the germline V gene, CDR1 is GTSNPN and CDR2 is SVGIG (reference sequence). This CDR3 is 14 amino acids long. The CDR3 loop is CAWSVLGSTDTQYF. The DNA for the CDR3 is TGTGCCTGGAGTGTGCTGGGCAGCACAGATACGCAGTATTTT.

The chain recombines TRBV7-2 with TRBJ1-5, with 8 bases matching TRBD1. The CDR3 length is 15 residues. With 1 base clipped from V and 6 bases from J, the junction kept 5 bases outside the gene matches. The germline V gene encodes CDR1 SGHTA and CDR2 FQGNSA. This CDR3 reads CASSLGHGQGQPQHF. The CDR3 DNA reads TGTGCCAGCAGCTTAGGGCACGGACAGGGTCAGCCCCAGCATTTT.

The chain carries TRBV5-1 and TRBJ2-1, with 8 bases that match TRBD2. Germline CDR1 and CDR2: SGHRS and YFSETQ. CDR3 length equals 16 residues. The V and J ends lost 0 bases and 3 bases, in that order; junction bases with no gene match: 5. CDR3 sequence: CASSLGFSGDYNEQFF. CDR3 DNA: TGCGCCAGCAGCTTGGGTTTTAGCGGGGACTACAATGAGCAGTTCTTC.

The DNA of the CDR3 is TGTGCCAGCAGCTTAGCCAGGGGAGGGGAGACCCAGTACTTC. Its protein product is CASSLARGGETQYF. The chain couples TRBV7-2 to TRBJ2-5, with D possibly TRBD2 on 7 matching bases. The CDR3 is made up of 14 amino acids. In germline, CDR1 is SGHTA, CDR2 FQGNSA. The V gene lost 0 bases and the J gene lost 5 bases, with 10 bases spanning the gap.

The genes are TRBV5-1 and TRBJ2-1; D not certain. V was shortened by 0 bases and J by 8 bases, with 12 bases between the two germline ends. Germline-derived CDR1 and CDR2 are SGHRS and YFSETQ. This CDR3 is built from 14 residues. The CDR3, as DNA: TGCGCCAGCAGCTTGGGACTGGCCTGGGATGAGCAGTTCTTC. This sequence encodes CASSLGLAWDEQFF.

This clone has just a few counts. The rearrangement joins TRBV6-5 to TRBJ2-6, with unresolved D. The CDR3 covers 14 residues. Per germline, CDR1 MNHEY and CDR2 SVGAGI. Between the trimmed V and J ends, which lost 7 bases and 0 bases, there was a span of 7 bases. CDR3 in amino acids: CASTWASGANVLTF. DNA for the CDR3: TGTGCCAGCACCTGGGCCTCTGGGGCCAACGTCCTGACTTTC.

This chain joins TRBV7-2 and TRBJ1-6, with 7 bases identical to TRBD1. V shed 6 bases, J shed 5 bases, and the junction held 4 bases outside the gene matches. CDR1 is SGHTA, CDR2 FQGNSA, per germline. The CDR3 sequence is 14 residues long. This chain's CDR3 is CASRGGANNSPLHF. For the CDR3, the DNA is TGTGCCAGCAGAGGGGGCGCGAATAATTCACCCCTCCACTTT.

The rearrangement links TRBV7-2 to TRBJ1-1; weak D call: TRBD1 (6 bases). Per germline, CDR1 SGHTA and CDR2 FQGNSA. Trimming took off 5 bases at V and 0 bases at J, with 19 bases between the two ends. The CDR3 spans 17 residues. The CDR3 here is CASSPQMRGIMNTEAFF. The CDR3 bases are TGTGCCAGCAGCCCCCAGATGAGGGGGATCATGAACACTGAAGCTTTCTTT.

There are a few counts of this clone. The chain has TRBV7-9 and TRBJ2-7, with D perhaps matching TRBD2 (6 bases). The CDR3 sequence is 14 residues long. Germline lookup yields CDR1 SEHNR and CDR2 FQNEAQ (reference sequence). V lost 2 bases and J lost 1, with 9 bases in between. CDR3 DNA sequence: TGTGCCAGCAGCTTAAGCGGGCGTTCCTACGAGCAGTACTTC. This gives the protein CASSLSGRSYEQYF.

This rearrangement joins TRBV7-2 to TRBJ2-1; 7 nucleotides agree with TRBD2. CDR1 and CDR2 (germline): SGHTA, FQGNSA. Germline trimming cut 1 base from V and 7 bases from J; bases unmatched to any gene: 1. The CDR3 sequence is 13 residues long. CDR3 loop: CASSLGGGNEQFF. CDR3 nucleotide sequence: TGTGCCAGCAGCTTAGGGGGGGGGAATGAGCAGTTCTTC.

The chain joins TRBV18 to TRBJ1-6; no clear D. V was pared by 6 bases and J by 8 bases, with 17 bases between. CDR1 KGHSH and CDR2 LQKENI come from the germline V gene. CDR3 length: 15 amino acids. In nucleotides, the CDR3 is TGTGCCAGCTCGCCCTCCGGGATAACTTATTCACCCCTCCACTTT. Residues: CASSPSGITYSPLHF.

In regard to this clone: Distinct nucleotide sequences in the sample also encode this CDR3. This CDR3 reads CASRDRGQNTDTQYF. The CDR3 DNA reads as TGTGCCAGCCGAGACCGGGGACAGAACACAGATACGCAGTATTTT. The V call is TRBV11-2, the J call TRBJ2-3; 7 positions agree with TRBD1. The CDR3 totals 15 residues. Germline V gene sequence: CDR1 SGHAT, CDR2 FQNNGV. Trimming removed 8 bases from V and 2 bases from J; junction bases left unmatched: 10.

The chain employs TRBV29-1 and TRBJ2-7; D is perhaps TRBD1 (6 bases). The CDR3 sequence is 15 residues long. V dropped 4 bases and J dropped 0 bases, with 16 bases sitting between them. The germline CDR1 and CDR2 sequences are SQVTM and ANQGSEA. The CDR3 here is CSVVPLGADSYEQYF. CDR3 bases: TGCAGCGTTGTCCCCCTGGGGGCGGACTCCTACGAGCAGTACTTC.

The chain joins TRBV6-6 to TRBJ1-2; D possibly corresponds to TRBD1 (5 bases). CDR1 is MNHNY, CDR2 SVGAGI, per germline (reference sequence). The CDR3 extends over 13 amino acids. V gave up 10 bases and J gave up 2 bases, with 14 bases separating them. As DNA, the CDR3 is TGTGCCACCGTGGTCGGGGGAAACTATGGCTACACCTTC. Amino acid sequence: CATVVGGNYGYTF.

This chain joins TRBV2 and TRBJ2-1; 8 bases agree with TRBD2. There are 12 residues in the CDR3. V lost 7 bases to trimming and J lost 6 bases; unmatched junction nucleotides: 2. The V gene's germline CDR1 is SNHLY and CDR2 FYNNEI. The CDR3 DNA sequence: TGTGCCAGCATCAGCGGGGGCAATGAGCAGTTCTTC. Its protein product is CASISGGNEQFF.

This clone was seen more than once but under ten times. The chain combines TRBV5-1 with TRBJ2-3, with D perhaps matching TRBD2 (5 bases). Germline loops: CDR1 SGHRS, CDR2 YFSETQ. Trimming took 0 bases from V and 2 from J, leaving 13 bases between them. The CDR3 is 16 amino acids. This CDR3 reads CASSLEGGLYTDTQYF. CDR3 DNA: TGCGCCAGCAGCTTGGAGGGCGGGCTTTACACAGATACGCAGTATTTT.

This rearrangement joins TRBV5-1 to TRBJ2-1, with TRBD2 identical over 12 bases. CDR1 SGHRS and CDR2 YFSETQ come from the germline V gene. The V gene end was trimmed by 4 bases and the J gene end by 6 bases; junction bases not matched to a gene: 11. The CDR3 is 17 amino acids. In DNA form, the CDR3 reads TGCGCCAGCAGCCTCGAAAGACTAGCGGGAGTCCCCAATGAGCAGTTCTTC. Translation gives CASSLERLAGVPNEQFF.